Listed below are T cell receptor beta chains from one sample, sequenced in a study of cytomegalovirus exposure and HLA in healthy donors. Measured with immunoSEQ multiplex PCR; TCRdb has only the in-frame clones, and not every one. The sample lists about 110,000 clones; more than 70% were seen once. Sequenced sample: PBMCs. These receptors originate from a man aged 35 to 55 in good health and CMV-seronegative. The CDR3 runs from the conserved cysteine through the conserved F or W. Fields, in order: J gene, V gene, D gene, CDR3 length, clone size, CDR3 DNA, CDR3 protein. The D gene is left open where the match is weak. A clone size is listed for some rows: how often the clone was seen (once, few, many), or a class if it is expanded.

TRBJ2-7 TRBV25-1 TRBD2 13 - TGTGCCAGCAGTGATAACCGGGAGGACGAGCAGTACTTC CASSDNREDEQYF
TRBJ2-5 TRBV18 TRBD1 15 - TGTGCCAGCTCACCACGCCTTCCGGGACAGGGGGCGGTGTACTTC CASSPRLPGQGAVYF
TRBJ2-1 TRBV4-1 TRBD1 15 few TGCGCCAGCAGCAAAACAGGGGCTGGGTACAATGAGCAGTTCTTC CASSKTGAGYNEQFF
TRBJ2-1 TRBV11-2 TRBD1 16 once TGTGCCAGCAGCTCTCGAGGGACAGGCTTGCGGGGTGAGCAGTTCTTC CASSSRGTGLRGEQFF
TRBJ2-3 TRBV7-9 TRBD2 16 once TGTGCCAGCAGCTCGACGGGACTAGCGGGGGGAGATACGCAGTATTTT CASSSTGLAGGDTQYF
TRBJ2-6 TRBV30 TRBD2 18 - TGTGCCTGGAGTTCCGGGACTAGCGGGGGGGCTGGGGCCAACGTCCTGACTTTC CAWSSGTSGGAGANVLTF
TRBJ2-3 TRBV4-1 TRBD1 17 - TGCGCCAGCAGCCAAGATCGCCCCGGGACAGGGGCAGATACGCAGTATTTT CASSQDRPGTGADTQYF
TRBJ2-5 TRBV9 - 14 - TGTGCCAGCAGCGTGGTCCTATCATCGGAGACCCAGTACTTC CASSVVLSSETQYF
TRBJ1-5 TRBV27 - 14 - TGTGCCAGCAGTTTTGCGTATAGCAATCAGCCCCAGCATTTT CASSFAYSNQPQHF
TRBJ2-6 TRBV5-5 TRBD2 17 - TGTGCCAGCAGACCTCTCGCGGGGGGGTCTGGGGCCAACGTCCTGACTTTC CASRPLAGGSGANVLTF
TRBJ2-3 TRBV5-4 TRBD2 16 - TGTGCCAGCAGCCCCGTGCCAGCGGGGGGCGTAAATACGCAGTATTTT CASSPVPAGGVNTQYF
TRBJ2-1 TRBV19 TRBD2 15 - TGTGCCAGTAGTTCAAGCGGGGGGCCCTACAATGAGCAGTTCTTC CASSSSGGPYNEQFF
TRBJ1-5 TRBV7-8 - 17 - TGTGCCAGCAGCTCGCATCGTTCCCAGGTTGGGAATCAGCCCCAGCATTTT CASSSHRSQVGNQPQHF
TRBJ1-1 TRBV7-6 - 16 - TGTGCCAGCAGCCAGGAGCAGGGGTCGGTGAACACTGAAGCTTTCTTT CASSQEQGSVNTEAFF
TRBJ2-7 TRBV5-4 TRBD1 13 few TGTGCCAGCAGTTGGGACAGGGCCCACGAGCAGTACTTC CASSWDRAHEQYF
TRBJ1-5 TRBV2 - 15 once TGTGCCAGCAATCGGGGGGGGGTGAGCAATCAGCCCCAGCATTTT CASNRGGVSNQPQHF
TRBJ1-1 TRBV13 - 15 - TGTGCCAGCAGCTTGGGCCAAACAGGGTACACTGAAGCTTTCTTT CASSLGQTGYTEAFF
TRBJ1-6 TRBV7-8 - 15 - TGTGCCAGCAGCTTAGACAGGGTGTGGAATTCACCCCTCCACTTT CASSLDRVWNSPLHF
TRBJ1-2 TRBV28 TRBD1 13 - TGTGCCAGCACCGGACAGGGGGCGCGGGGCTACACCTTC CASTGQGARGYTF
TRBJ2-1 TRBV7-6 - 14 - TGTGCCAGCAGCCGACAGGTCTCCTACAATGAGCAGTTCTTC CASSRQVSYNEQFF
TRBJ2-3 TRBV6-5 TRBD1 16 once TGTGCCAGCAGTTACTCGAGTAGACAGGGTGGTGATACGCAGTATTTT CASSYSSRQGGDTQYF
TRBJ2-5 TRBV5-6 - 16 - TGTGCCAGCACCCCCCCCGGGATCGTCAACCAAGAGACCCAGTACTTC CASTPPGIVNQETQYF
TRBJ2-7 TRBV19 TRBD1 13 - TGTGCCAGTAGTATGACAGGGGGCGGCGAACAGTACTTC CASSMTGGGEQYF
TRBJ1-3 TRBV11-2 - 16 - TGTGCCAGCAGCTTAGATGGGGCAGGAGCTGGAAACACCATATATTTT CASSLDGAGAGNTIYF
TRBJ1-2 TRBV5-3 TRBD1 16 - TGTGCCAGAAGCCGGGACAGGGAAAGGAGCAGGAATGGCTACACCTTC CARSRDRERSRNGYTF
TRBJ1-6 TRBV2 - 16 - TGTGCCAGCAGTGCGGGGGTGGGGGAAATAAATTCACCCCTCCACTTT CASSAGVGEINSPLHF
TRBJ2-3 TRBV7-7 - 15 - TGTGCCAGCAGCTTACAGGGTCTTGGCACAGATACGCAGTATTTT CASSLQGLGTDTQYF
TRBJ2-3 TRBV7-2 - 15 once TGTGCCAGCAGCTCACAGGGAGGGCACACAGATACGCAGTATTTT CASSSQGGHTDTQYF
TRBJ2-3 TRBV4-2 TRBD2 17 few TGTGCCAGCAGCCAAGACCCCCCTAGCGGGGAAACAGATACGCAGTATTTT CASSQDPPSGETDTQYF
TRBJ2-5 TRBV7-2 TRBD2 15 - TGTGCCAGCAGCTTTGACGGGGGGGGGCTAGAGACCCAGTACTTC CASSFDGGGLETQYF
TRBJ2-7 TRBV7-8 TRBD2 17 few TGTGCCAGCAGCTCCGGGACTAGCGGGGCCAGTTCCTACGAGCAGTACTTC CASSSGTSGASSYEQYF
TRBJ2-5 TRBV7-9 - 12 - TGTGCCAGCAGCTTACTAGGCCAGACCCAGTACTTC CASSLLGQTQYF
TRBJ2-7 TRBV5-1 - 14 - TGCGCCAGCAGCTACATGGGGCAACAGGACGAGCAGTACTTC CASSYMGQQDEQYF
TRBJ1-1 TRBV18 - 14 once TGTGCCAGCTCACCACCGCTCAGGAACACTGAAGCTTTCTTT CASSPPLRNTEAFF
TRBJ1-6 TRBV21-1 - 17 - TGTGCCAGCAGCTCGCGCCTGACAACGGCCCTTCCCTCACCCCTCCACTTT CASSSRLTTALPSPLHF
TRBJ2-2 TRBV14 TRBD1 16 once TGTGCCAGCAGCCAAGATCGACAGGGGGCCGGCGGGGAGCTGTTTTTT CASSQDRQGAGGELFF
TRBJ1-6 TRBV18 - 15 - TGTGCCAGCTCCTCTGAGGCCCGCCATAATTCACCCCTCCACTTT CASSSEARHNSPLHF
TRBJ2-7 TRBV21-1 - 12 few TGTGCCAGCACCCCGGGGGGCGACGAGCAGTACTTC CASTPGGDEQYF
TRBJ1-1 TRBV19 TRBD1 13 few TGTGCCAGTAGGATCGACAGGGGCACTGAAGCTTTCTTT CASRIDRGTEAFF
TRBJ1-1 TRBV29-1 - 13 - TGCAGCGCATTTGGACTGGGAGACACTGAAGCTTTCTTT CSAFGLGDTEAFF
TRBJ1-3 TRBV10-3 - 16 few TGTGCCATCAGTGACCTTCCCGCAGGGGAAGGAAACACCATATATTTT CAISDLPAGEGNTIYF
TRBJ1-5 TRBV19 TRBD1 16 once TGTGCCAGTAATAGCCCCTGGGACAGGGGGACTGGGCCCCAGCATTTT CASNSPWDRGTGPQHF
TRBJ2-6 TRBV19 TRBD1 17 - TGTGCCAGTAGAAGGACAGGGTCAGCTTCTGGGGCCAACGTCCTGACTTTC CASRRTGSASGANVLTF
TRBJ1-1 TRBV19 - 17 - TGTGCCAGTAGTATAGGGACAGTCCACCTTGGAGACACTGAAGCTTTCTTT CASSIGTVHLGDTEAFF
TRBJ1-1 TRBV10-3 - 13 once TGTGCCATCAGACGGGAGGGAGGTACTGAAGCTTTCTTT CAIRREGGTEAFF
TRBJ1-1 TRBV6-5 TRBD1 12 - TGTGCCAGCAGTCGACAGGGGGCTGGAGCTTTCTTT CASSRQGAGAFF
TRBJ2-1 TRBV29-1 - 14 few TGCAGCGTTGGAGGGATAGGGCTCTACAATGAGCAGTTCTTC CSVGGIGLYNEQFF
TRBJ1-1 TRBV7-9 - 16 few TGTGCCAGCAGCTTATTCGGACAAGTCATGAACACTGAAGCTTTCTTT CASSLFGQVMNTEAFF
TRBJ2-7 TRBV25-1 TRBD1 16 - TGTGCCAGCAGAACAATCGGACAGGGAAGTTATAACGAGCAGTACTTC CASRTIGQGSYNEQYF
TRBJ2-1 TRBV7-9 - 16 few TGTGCCAGCAGCCCCCAGGGACTGCGCAAGAAGAATGAGCAGTTCTTC CASSPQGLRKKNEQFF
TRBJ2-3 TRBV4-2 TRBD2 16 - TGTGCCAGCAGCCAAGAGCTAGCGGTGAATGGAGATACGCAGTATTTT CASSQELAVNGDTQYF
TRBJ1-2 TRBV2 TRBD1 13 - TGTGCCAGCAGTCCCCAGGGGGCGCGTGGCTACACCTTC CASSPQGARGYTF
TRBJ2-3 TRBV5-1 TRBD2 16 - TGCGCCAGCAGCTTGACTAGCGGGGGGGCGATAGATACGCAGTATTTT CASSLTSGGAIDTQYF
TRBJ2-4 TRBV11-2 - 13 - TGTGCCAGCAGCTTAGGGTGGGCGAACATTCAGTACTTC CASSLGWANIQYF
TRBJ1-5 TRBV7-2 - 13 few TGTGCCAGCAGCTTAGAGGCGGATCAGCCCCAGCATTTT CASSLEADQPQHF
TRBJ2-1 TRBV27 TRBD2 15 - TGTGCCAGCAGTAGTTTAGCGGGGGGCTACAATGAGCAGTTCTTC CASSSLAGGYNEQFF
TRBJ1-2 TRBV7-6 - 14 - TGTGCCAGCAGCTTAGATGGGGGGGACTATGGCTACACCTTC CASSLDGGDYGYTF